Listed here are 13 T cell receptor beta chains from one sample, sequenced in a study of blood T cell repertoires in COVID-19. Libraries were prepared by immunoSEQ multiplex PCR; TCRdb keeps only in-frame clonotypes and omits some of them. The repertoire holds over 130,000 clones, with approximately 79% as singletons. Sequenced: PBMCs or T cells enriched from blood (not recorded which). These receptors were obtained from a woman between 45 and 60 years old who had recovered from COVID-19.

V and J are TRBV10-3 and TRBJ2-3, with 10 bases aligning to TRBD2. V lost 2 bases, J lost 5 bases, and 13 bases stayed unmatched. This CDR3 region has 18 residues. Germline V gene data show CDR1 as ENHRY and CDR2 as SYGVKD. Here the CDR3 DNA reads TGTGCCATCAGTGAGCCGGGTCTAGCGGGAGCCCCGGAAGATACGCAGTATTTT. Translated, it gives CAISEPGLAGAPEDTQYF.

The genes are TRBV5-1 and TRBJ2-7; D unclear. This CDR3 comprises 14 residues. Trimming stripped 0 bases from V and 2 bases from J, with 9 bases between. The germline gives CDR1 SGHRS, CDR2 YFSETQ. CDR3 nucleotides: TGCGCCAGCAGCTTGGAACTGCCCCCCTACGAGCAGTACTTC. It encodes CASSLELPPYEQYF.

This sequence joins TRBV11-2 and TRBJ1-3, with 7 positions matching TRBD1. V was clipped by 5 bases and J by 2 bases; unmatched bases: 3. CDR3 length: 14 amino acids. Germline V lookup: CDR1 SGHAT, CDR2 FQNNGV. The CDR3 sequence: CASSQGTAGNTIYF. The CDR3 DNA reads as TGTGCCAGCAGCCAAGGGACAGCTGGAAACACCATATATTTT.

The J gene is TRBJ1-6, the V gene TRBV11-2; D is unclear. The V and J ends lost 2 bases and 7 bases respectively, with 15 bases between them. This CDR3 has 16 residues. CDR1 is SGHAT and CDR2 is FQNNGV in the germline V gene. The CDR3 loop reads CASSLLGSSENSPLHF. In nucleotides, the CDR3 is TGTGCCAGCAGCTTATTGGGCAGTTCGGAAAATTCACCCCTCCACTTT.

The gene calls are TRBV10-1 and TRBJ1-1, with D possibly being TRBD1 (5 bases). Germline V CDR1 and CDR2: WNHNN, SYGVQD (reference sequence). V was shortened by 10 bases and J by 9 bases, with 18 bases between the two germline ends. This CDR3 has 12 residues. The CDR3 loop is CATKREGRKAFF. The CDR3 nucleotides are TGCGCCACTAAGAGGGAGGGGAGGAAAGCTTTCTTT.

This clone was picked up a small number of times. The chain combines TRBV19 with TRBJ2-5; a weak D match, TRBD2 (6 bases). The germline V and J ends were trimmed by 5 bases and 5 bases, with 18 bases remaining between them. Germline values: CDR1 LNHDA, CDR2 SQIVND (reference sequence). This CDR3 region has 15 residues. CDR3 sequence reads: CASSPARDSRETQYF. CDR3 sequence (DNA): TGTGCCAGTAGTCCCGCCCGGGACTCGAGGGAGACCCAGTACTTC.

The V gene is TRBV6-5, the J gene TRBJ2-5, with D perhaps TRBD1 (5 bases). Germline values: CDR1 MNHEY, CDR2 SVGAGI. The V and J ends lost 8 bases and 1 base respectively, with 8 bases between them. This CDR3 contains 12 residues. CDR3 coding DNA: TGTGCCAGCTCGACAGTCCAAGAGACCCAGTACTTC. Encoded protein: CASSTVQETQYF.

V usage is TRBV24-1 and J usage is TRBJ2-3, with D perhaps matching TRBD1 (5 bases). V was clipped by 4 bases and J by 2 bases, with 15 bases between them. Germline CDR1 reads KGHDR; CDR2 reads SFDVKD. The CDR3 runs to 16 residues. CDR3 amino acids: CATSDPDSHVTDTQYF. The CDR3 nucleotides read TGTGCCACCAGTGACCCTGACAGCCATGTCACAGATACGCAGTATTTT.

The chain uses TRBV5-6 and TRBJ2-7, with D possibly TRBD1 on 6 matching bases. The CDR3 length is 12 residues. Germline CDR1 SGHDT, CDR2 YYEEEE. V dropped 0 bases and J dropped 6 bases, with 7 bases sitting between them. CDR3 loop: CASSLGGPEQYF. DNA for the CDR3: TGTGCCAGCAGCTTGGGGGGGCCCGAGCAGTACTTC.

This clone showed up just a few times. The gene calls are TRBV5-6 and TRBJ2-7; D is perhaps TRBD2 (5 bases). Trimming took off 0 bases at V and 4 bases at J, with 17 bases between the two ends. Germline loops: CDR1 SGHDT, CDR2 YYEEEE. This CDR3 has 16 amino acids. The CDR3, as DNA: TGTGCCAGCAGCTTGGCCGGGGTAATTGGCATATACGAGCAGTACTTC. The encoded protein is CASSLAGVIGIYEQYF.

This chain joins TRBV28 and TRBJ1-5; a possible D gene is TRBD1 (6 bases). This CDR3 has 14 residues. V was trimmed by 6 bases and J by 1 base, leaving 10 bases between them. The germline V gene encodes CDR1 MDHEN and CDR2 SYDVKM. CDR3 sequence reads: CASRPGQSNQPQHF. Here the CDR3 DNA reads TGTGCCAGCAGACCCGGACAGAGCAATCAGCCCCAGCATTTT.

The V gene is TRBV11-3, the J gene TRBJ2-1, with TRBD2 identical over 14 bases. Germline V gives CDR1 SGHNT, CDR2 YENEEA. J lost 8 bases, V lost 5 bases, and 5 bases had no gene match. The CDR3 is made up of 15 amino acids. CDR3 DNA sequence: TGTGCCAGCAGCCCCGGGACTAGCGGGAGACATGAGCAGTTCTTC. Encoded protein: CASSPGTSGRHEQFF.

This sequence joins TRBV10-3 and TRBJ1-1; TRBD1 might be the D (5 bases). Trimming stripped 0 bases from V and 4 bases from J, with 12 bases between. The germline V gene has CDR1 ENHRY and CDR2 SYGVKD. The CDR3 extends over 15 amino acids. The CDR3 loop is CAISESNWQGTEAFF. The CDR3 nucleotides read TGTGCCATCAGTGAGTCGAATTGGCAGGGCACTGAAGCTTTCTTT.